Shown below are 21 T cell receptor beta chains from a single sample sequenced in a study of OX40 agonist ivuxolimab in advanced cancers. The method was immunoSEQ multiplex PCR; TCRdb's version includes in-frame clones alone and lacks a portion of them. The data contain roughly 30,000 clones, 90% of them singletons. The sequencing used CD4+ or CD8+ T cells sorted from blood, collected in a trial of the OX40 agonist ivuxolimab. These receptor sequences come from an adult with an advanced solid tumor such as melanoma, head and neck, liver or kidney cancer.

The chain is built from TRBV7-3 and TRBJ2-3; D assignment may be TRBD1 or TRBD2 (6 bases each). In germline, CDR1 is SGHTA, CDR2 FQGTGA. Between the trimmed V and J ends, which lost 2 bases and 2 bases, there was a span of 17 bases. CDR3 size: 17 residues. The CDR3 bases are TGTGCCAGCAGCTTATTGGGGGGCCTTGGATCCACAGATACGCAGTATTTT. It encodes CASSLLGGLGSTDTQYF.

This clone came up once. The V and J genes are TRBV5-6 and TRBJ2-7, with TRBD1 matching 9 bases. The CDR3 covers 15 residues. The germline V gene has CDR1 SGHDT and CDR2 YYEEEE. J was trimmed by 5 bases and V by 4 bases; bases with no gene match: 10. In DNA form, the CDR3 reads TGTGCCAGCAGCGGTCCGGGACAGGGAGTCCACGAGCAGTACTTC. It is translated as CASSGPGQGVHEQYF.

The sample holds one count of this clone. The chain recombines TRBV11-3 with TRBJ2-1; D may match TRBD1 or TRBD2 (5 bases each). The CDR3 consists of 14 residues. Per germline, CDR1 SGHNT and CDR2 YENEEA. V was trimmed by 8 bases and J by 5 bases, leaving 16 bases between them. The CDR3: CASSRRGRDNEQFF. The CDR3 DNA reads TGTGCCAGCTCCCGCCGGGGCCGGGACAATGAGCAGTTCTTC.

Turning to this clone: The junction shows a germline mismatch at one end, possibly a read error. CDR3 in amino acids: CASSVEGGDTDTQYF. DNA of the CDR3: TGTGCCAGCAGCGTAGAAGGGGGGGACACAGATACGCAGTATTTT. This chain links TRBV11-3 with TRBJ2-3; the D gene is possibly TRBD2 (7 bases). CDR3 length equals 15 residues. Germline CDR1 and CDR2: SGHNT and YENEEA.

This clone was seen only once. This chain joins TRBV7-3 and TRBJ2-7; TRBD2 is a possible D gene (5 bases). With 0 bases removed from V and 3 bases from J, the gap between germline ends came to 9 bases. The CDR3 spans 14 residues. Germline V gives CDR1 SGHTA, CDR2 FQGTGA. Here the CDR3 DNA reads TGTGCCAGCAGCTTAACGGGGAGCAGCTACGAGCAGTACTTC. Translated, it gives CASSLTGSSYEQYF.

This chain uses TRBV27 with TRBJ2-3, with D maybe TRBD1 (6 bases). V was clipped by 0 bases and J by 0 bases, with 7 bases between them. The CDR3 is made up of 15 amino acids. Per the germline V gene, CDR1 is MNHEY and CDR2 is SMNVEV (reference sequence). Written as DNA, the CDR3 is TGTGCCAGCAGTTTATCCACAGGGAGCACAGATACGCAGTATTTT. Protein: CASSLSTGSTDTQYF.

In the case of this clone: The sample holds other DNA sequences that translate to the same CDR3. The rearrangement joins TRBV7-2 to TRBJ2-7, with D unresolved. Trimming removed 0 bases at V and 3 bases at J, with 9 bases between. The CDR3 loop spans 14 amino acids. The germline V gene encodes CDR1 SGHTA and CDR2 FQGNSA. The CDR3 spells CASSLAGRNYEQYF. The CDR3 DNA sequence: TGTGCCAGCAGCTTAGCTGGACGGAACTACGAGCAGTACTTC.

The chain employs TRBV10-2 and TRBJ2-1; 12 bases match TRBD2. Losses at the gene ends were 6 bases for V and 1 base for J; bases not matched to a gene: 22. The germline V gene encodes CDR1 WSHSY and CDR2 SAAADI. This CDR3 comprises 22 residues. CDR3 loop: CASSLGGDYKTSGSWSYNEQFF. CDR3 coding DNA: TGCGCCAGCAGCCTAGGGGGCGATTATAAGACTAGCGGGAGTTGGTCCTACAATGAGCAGTTCTTC.

The chain is built from TRBV11-3 and TRBJ1-4; a possible D gene is TRBD1 (6 bases). Trimming removed 6 bases from V and 0 bases from J, with 11 bases in between. The CDR3 loop spans 15 amino acids. Germline V CDR1 and CDR2: SGHNT, YENEEA. The CDR3: CASRTGGPTNEKLFF. For the CDR3, the DNA is TGTGCCAGCAGGACCGGGGGCCCAACTAATGAAAAACTGTTTTTT.

The chain couples TRBV9 to TRBJ2-1; D gene ambiguous. CDR3 length: 14 residues. Germline V gives CDR1 SGDLS, CDR2 YYNGEE. Between the trimmed V and J ends, which lost 0 bases and 9 bases, there was a span of 13 bases. DNA for the CDR3: TGTGCCAGCAGCGTAGGTGGCTCCCTGGGTGAGCAGTTCTTC. It is translated as CASSVGGSLGEQFF. The full variable domain, with the rest looked up from reference TRBV9 and TRBJ2-1, is DSGVTQTPKHLITATGQRVTLRCSPRSGDLSVYWYQQSLDQGLQFLIQYYNGEERAKGNILERFSAQQFPDLHSELNLSSLELGDSALYFCASSVGGSLGEQFFGPGTRLTVL.

The chain is built from TRBV27 and TRBJ2-7; TRBD1 matches 7 bases. The germline V gene has CDR1 MNHEY and CDR2 SMNVEV (reference sequence). The length of the CDR3 is 15 residues. The junction had 7 bases not matched to a gene; V was cut back by 5 bases and J by 0 bases. The CDR3 loop is CASSVTGTASYEQYF. The DNA for the CDR3 is TGTGCCAGCAGTGTGACCGGGACAGCCTCCTACGAGCAGTACTTC.

The genes are TRBV13 and TRBJ2-2; 14 bases line up with TRBD2. The CDR3 runs 16 residues. V trimming: 5 bases; J trimming: 4 bases; junction bases outside the gene matches: 3. CDR1 is PRHDT, CDR2 FYEKMQ, per germline (reference sequence). CDR3 sequence reads: CASSLGLAGVTGELFF. The CDR3 nucleotides read TGTGCCAGCAGCCTGGGACTAGCGGGAGTCACCGGGGAGCTGTTTTTT.

This sequence joins TRBV27 and TRBJ2-7, with D tentatively TRBD1 or TRBD2 (5 bases each). Germline V gene sequence: CDR1 MNHEY, CDR2 SMNVEV (reference sequence). The CDR3 runs to 14 residues. V dropped 6 bases and J dropped 0 bases, with 12 bases sitting between them. CDR3 nucleotide sequence: TGTGCCAGCAGCCCGGGACCGAGCTCCTACGAGCAGTACTTC. Its protein product is CASSPGPSSYEQYF.

V and J are TRBV19 and TRBJ1-1, with a tentative D call TRBD1 (5 bases). The CDR3 spans 15 residues. CDR1 LNHDA and CDR2 SQIVND come from the germline V gene (reference sequence). Trimming shortened V by 1 base and J by 1 base, and 10 bases separated the two germline ends. CDR3 in DNA: TGTGCCAGTAGTATAGCCTGGGGACGGAACACTGAAGCTTTCTTT. The encoded protein is CASSIAWGRNTEAFF.

This clone has a single count. The chain recombines TRBV25-1 with TRBJ2-5; TRBD2 matches at 9 bases. Germline CDR1 and CDR2: MGHDK and SYGVNS. The V gene end was trimmed by 10 bases and the J gene end by 0 bases; junction bases not matched to a gene: 6. The CDR3 sequence is 14 residues long. CDR3 coding DNA: TGTGCCACCTTAGCGGGGGAGAACCAAGAGACCCAGTACTTC. This encodes CATLAGENQETQYF.

This chain connects TRBV12-5 to TRBJ1-2; D is possibly TRBD1 (6 bases). The ends were cut back, 6 bases at V and 4 bases at J, with 12 bases in the middle. Germline CDR1 and CDR2: LGHNT and FRNRAP. This CDR3 has 13 residues. Here the CDR3 reads CASGPGTPYGYTF. In DNA form, the CDR3 reads TGTGCTAGTGGACCCGGGACACCCTATGGCTACACCTTC.

This clone was observed once. This chain connects TRBV27 to TRBJ1-1; 7 bases are a match to TRBD1. V was clipped by 5 bases and J by 1 base; unmatched bases: 7. This CDR3 contains 15 residues. Per the germline V gene, CDR1 is MNHEY and CDR2 is SMNVEV (reference sequence). CDR3 amino acids: CASSLGPGGNTEAFF. The CDR3 nucleotides read TGTGCCAGCAGTCTAGGCCCAGGGGGGAACACTGAAGCTTTCTTT.

The genes are TRBV7-2 and TRBJ2-1; no reliable D call. V dropped 3 bases and J dropped 9 bases, with 12 bases sitting between them. Germline lookup yields CDR1 SGHTA and CDR2 FQGNSA. This CDR3 contains 13 residues. The CDR3 reads CASSFPELSEQFF. In nucleotides, the CDR3 is TGTGCCAGCAGCTTCCCCGAATTGAGTGAGCAGTTCTTC.

The chain uses TRBV2 and TRBJ2-1; 7 bases agree with TRBD2. This CDR3 comprises 16 residues. With 6 bases clipped from V and 0 bases from J, the junction kept 8 bases outside the gene matches. In germline, CDR1 is SNHLY, CDR2 FYNNEI. The CDR3 sequence: CASRIGRGHSYNEQFF. The CDR3 DNA is TGTGCCAGCAGGATAGGGAGGGGCCACTCCTACAATGAGCAGTTCTTC. Variable domain in full (rest from reference TRBV2 and TRBJ2-1): EPEVTQTPSHQVTQMGQEVILRCVPISNHLYFYWYRQILGQKVEFLVSFYNNEISEKSEIFDDQFSVERPDGSNFTLKIRSTKLEDSAMYFCASRIGRGHSYNEQFFGPGTRLTVL.

This clone was found a few times. This rearrangement joins TRBV7-6 to TRBJ2-5; D unclear. V was shortened by 1 base and J by 5 bases, with 8 bases between the two germline ends. The CDR3 sequence is 13 residues long. CDR1 and CDR2 from the germline V gene are SGHVS and FNYEAQ. CDR3 nucleotide sequence: TGTGCCAGCAGCTTAGAAGGGTGGGAGACCCAGTACTTC. Encoded protein: CASSLEGWETQYF.

This chain connects TRBV6-5 to TRBJ2-5; tentatively, D is TRBD1 (5 bases). The V end was cut by 4 bases, the J end by 4 bases, with 13 bases between. The CDR3 length is 14 residues. Germline loops: CDR1 MNHEY, CDR2 SVGAGI. CDR3 region: CASSWIRQRETQYF. CDR3 nucleotides: TGTGCCAGCAGTTGGATTAGACAGAGAGAGACCCAGTACTTC.